Listed below are T cell receptor beta chains from one sample, sequenced in a study of blood T cell repertoires in COVID-19. The assay was immunoSEQ multiplex PCR, and TCRdb's table has in-frame clones only and misses some. The repertoire has some 220,000 clones, around 82% of them found once; the top ten carry roughly 13%. The sequenced sample was peripheral blood. The source of these receptors is a human donor in a cohort sampled during active COVID-19. CDR3s include the opening cysteine and the closing phenylalanine or tryptophan. Each record gives: V gene, J gene, CDR3 protein.

V gene: TRBV5-1
J gene: TRBJ2-5
CDR3 protein: CASSLEGQVQETQYF

V gene: TRBV18
J gene: TRBJ2-7
CDR3 protein: CASSPTSQGSYEQYF

V gene: TRBV2
J gene: TRBJ2-3
CDR3 protein: CAVTSDLADTQYF

V gene: TRBV7-3
J gene: TRBJ2-3
CDR3 protein: CASSSPRLAGGGDTQYF

V gene: TRBV4-1
J gene: TRBJ1-1
CDR3 protein: CASSHPGRSAEAFF

V gene: TRBV10-3
J gene: TRBJ1-3
CDR3 protein: CAISDRGSPGNTIYF

V gene: TRBV19
J gene: TRBJ2-3
CDR3 protein: CASTAGLDTDTQYF

V gene: TRBV7-9
J gene: TRBJ2-5
CDR3 protein: CASTYLKGEETQYF

V gene: TRBV28
J gene: TRBJ2-7
CDR3 protein: CASSSFFEPIGGQAGREQYF

V gene: TRBV27
J gene: TRBJ2-2
CDR3 protein: CASSEGSGELFF

V gene: TRBV7-3
J gene: TRBJ2-1
CDR3 protein: CASSPRLAKDNEQFF

V gene: TRBV7-9
J gene: TRBJ1-6
CDR3 protein: CASSLRGAGRNSPLHF

V gene: TRBV28
J gene: TRBJ1-5
CDR3 protein: CASSSRARNQPQHF

V gene: TRBV28
J gene: TRBJ1-2
CDR3 protein: CASSFGSYGYTF

V gene: TRBV2
J gene: TRBJ1-2
CDR3 protein: CASSPGTGGAGGYTF

V gene: TRBV9
J gene: TRBJ2-3
CDR3 protein: CASSVERDPQYF

V gene: TRBV7-2
J gene: TRBJ2-1
CDR3 protein: CASSTRRAGKEQFF

V gene: TRBV29-1
J gene: TRBJ2-7
CDR3 protein: CSVGEMDRAHEQYF

V gene: TRBV2
J gene: TRBJ1-6
CDR3 protein: CASSEKTPRQGGSPLHF

V gene: TRBV5-1
J gene: TRBJ1-1
CDR3 protein: CASSLVTGRNTEAFF

V gene: TRBV5-4
J gene: TRBJ2-7
CDR3 protein: CASSPGTNSYEQYF

V gene: TRBV7-2
J gene: TRBJ1-6
CDR3 protein: CASSRGDPGSPLHF

V gene: TRBV24-1
J gene: TRBJ2-1
CDR3 protein: CATSDPGALLVEQFF

V gene: TRBV4-3
J gene: TRBJ1-6
CDR3 protein: CASSQVGAGHNSPLHF

V gene: TRBV5-1
J gene: TRBJ1-5
CDR3 protein: CASSPGTGGGNQPQHF

V gene: TRBV18
J gene: TRBJ2-7
CDR3 protein: CASSPPGQGGDEQYF

V gene: TRBV9
J gene: TRBJ1-3
CDR3 protein: CASSVVLGPGNTIYF

V gene: TRBV1
J gene: TRBJ2-7
CDR3 protein: CTSSQEASPPTYEQYF

V gene: TRBV11-2
J gene: TRBJ1-2
CDR3 protein: CASSLGTGNGYTF